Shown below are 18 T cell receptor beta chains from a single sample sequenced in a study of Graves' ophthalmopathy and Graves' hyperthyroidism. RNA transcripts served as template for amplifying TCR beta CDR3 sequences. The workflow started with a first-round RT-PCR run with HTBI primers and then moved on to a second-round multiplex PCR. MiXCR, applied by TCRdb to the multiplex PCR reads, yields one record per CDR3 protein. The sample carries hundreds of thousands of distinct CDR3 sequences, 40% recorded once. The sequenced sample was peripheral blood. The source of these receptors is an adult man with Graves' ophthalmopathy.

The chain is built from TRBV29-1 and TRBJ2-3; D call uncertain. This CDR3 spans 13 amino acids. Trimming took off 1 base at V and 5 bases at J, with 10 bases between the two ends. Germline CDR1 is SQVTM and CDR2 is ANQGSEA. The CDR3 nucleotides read TGCAGCGTTGAAGTAGCCTCCGAAGATACGCAGTATTTT. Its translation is CSVEVASEDTQYF.

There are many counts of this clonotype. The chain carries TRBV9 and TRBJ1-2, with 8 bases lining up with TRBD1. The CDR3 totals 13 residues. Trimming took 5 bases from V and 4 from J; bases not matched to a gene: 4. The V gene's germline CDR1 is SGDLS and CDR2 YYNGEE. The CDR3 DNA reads TGTGCCAGCAGGTTAACAGGGGGCTATGGCTACACCTTC. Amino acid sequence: CASRLTGGYGYTF.

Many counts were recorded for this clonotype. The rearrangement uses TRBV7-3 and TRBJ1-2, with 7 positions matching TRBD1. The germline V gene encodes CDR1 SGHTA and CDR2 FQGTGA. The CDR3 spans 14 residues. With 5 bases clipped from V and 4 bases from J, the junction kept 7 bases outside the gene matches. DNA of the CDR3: TGTGCCAGCAGCCGGGACAGATTAGGCTATGGCTACACCTTC. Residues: CASSRDRLGYGYTF. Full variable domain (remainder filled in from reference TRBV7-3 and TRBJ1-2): GAGVSQTPSNKVTEKGKYVELRCDPISGHTALYWYRQSLGQGPEFLIYFQGTGAADDSGLPNDRFFAVRPEGSVSTLKIQRTERGDSAVYLCASSRDRLGYGYTFGSGTRLTVV.

CDR3: CSASPAGEDDETQYF. CDR3 bases: TGCAGTGCTAGCCCGGCAGGGGAGGATGACGAGACCCAGTACTTC. The gene calls are TRBV20-1 and TRBJ2-5, with D perhaps assigned TRBD1 or TRBD2 (6 bases each). The CDR3 covers 15 residues. The germline V gene encodes CDR1 DFQATT and CDR2 SNEGSKA (reference sequence). V was cut by 3 bases and J by 5 bases, with 19 bases left in between.

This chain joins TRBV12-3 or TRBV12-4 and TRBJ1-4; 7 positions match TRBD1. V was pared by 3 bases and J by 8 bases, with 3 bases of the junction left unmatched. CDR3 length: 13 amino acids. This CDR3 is CASSLRQGEKLFF. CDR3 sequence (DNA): TGTGCCAGCAGTTTGCGACAGGGCGAAAAACTGTTTTTT.

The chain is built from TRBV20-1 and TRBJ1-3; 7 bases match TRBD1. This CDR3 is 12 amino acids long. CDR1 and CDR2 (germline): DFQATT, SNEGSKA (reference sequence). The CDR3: CGVQGDGNTIYF. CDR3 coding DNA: TGCGGTGTCCAGGGGGACGGAAACACCATATATTTT.

The CDR3 region is CASRPSGGALYF. CDR3 in DNA: TGCGCCAGCAGACCTAGCGGGGGGGCCTTGTACTTC. The gene calls are TRBV10-2 and TRBJ2-5, with 12 positions matching TRBD2. Germline assignment: CDR1 WSHSY and CDR2 SAAADI. After removal of 6 bases from V and 13 bases from J, the junction contained 6 bases not matched to a gene. This CDR3 has 12 residues.

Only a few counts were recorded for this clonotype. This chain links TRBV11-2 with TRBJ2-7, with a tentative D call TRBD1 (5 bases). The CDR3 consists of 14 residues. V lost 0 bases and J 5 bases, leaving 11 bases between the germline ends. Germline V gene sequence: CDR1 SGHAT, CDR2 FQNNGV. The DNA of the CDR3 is TGTGCCAGCAGCTTAGATAGATTCAGGGACGAGCAGTACTTC. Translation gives CASSLDRFRDEQYF.

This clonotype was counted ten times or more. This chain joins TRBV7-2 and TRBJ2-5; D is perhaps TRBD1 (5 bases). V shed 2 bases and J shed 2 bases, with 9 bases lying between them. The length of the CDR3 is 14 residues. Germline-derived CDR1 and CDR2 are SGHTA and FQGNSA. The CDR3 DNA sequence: TGTGCCAGCAGCTTAATAGGGGATCAAGAGACCCAGTACTTC. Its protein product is CASSLIGDQETQYF.

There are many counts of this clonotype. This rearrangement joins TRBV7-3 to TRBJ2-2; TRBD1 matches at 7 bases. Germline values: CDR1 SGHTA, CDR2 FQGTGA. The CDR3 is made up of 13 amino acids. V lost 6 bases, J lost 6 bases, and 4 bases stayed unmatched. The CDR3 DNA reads TGTGCCAGCAGACAGGGGTCCGCCGGGGAGCTGTTTTTT. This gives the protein CASRQGSAGELFF. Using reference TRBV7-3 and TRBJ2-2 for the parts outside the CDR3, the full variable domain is GAGVSQTPSNKVTEKGKYVELRCDPISGHTALYWYRQSLGQGPEFLIYFQGTGAADDSGLPNDRFFAVRPEGSVSTLKIQRTERGDSAVYLCASRQGSAGELFFGEGSRLTVL.

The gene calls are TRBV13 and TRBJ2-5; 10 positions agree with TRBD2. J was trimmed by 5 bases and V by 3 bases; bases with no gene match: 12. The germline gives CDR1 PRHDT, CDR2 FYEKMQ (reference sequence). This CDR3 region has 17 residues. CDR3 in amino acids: CASSLGSSGSTGETQYF. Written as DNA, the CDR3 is TGTGCCAGCAGCTTGGGGTCTAGCGGGAGTACCGGGGAGACCCAGTACTTC.

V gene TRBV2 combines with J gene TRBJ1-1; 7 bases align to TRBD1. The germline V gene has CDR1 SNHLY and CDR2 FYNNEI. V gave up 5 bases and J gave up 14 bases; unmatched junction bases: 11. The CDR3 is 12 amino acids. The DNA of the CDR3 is TGTGCCAGCAGTTACCTCGGGACAGTTCACTTCTTT. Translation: CASSYLGTVHFF.

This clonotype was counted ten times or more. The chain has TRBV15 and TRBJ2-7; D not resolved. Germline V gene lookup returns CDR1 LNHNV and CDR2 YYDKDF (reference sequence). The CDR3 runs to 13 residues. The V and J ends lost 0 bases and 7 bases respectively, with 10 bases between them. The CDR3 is CATSRDSIGEQYF. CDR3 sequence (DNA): TGTGCCACCAGCAGAGATTCCATTGGGGAGCAGTACTTC.

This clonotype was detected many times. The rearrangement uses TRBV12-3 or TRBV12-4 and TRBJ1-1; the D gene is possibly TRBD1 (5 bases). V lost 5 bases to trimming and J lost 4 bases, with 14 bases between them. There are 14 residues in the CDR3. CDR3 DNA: TGTGCCAGCAGTCCCCAGGCAGGGAGCACTGAAGCTTTCTTT. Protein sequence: CASSPQAGSTEAFF.

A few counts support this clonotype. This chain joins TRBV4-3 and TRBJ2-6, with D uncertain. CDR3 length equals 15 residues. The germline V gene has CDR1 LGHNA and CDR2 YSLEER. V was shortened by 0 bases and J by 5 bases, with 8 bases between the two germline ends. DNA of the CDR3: TGCGCCAGCAGCCAAGATTCGGCGAGGGCCAACGTCCTGACTTTC. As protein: CASSQDSARANVLTF.

CDR3: CASSERTDKNTEAFF. CDR3 coding DNA: TGTGCCAGCAGCGAAAGGACAGACAAGAACACTGAAGCTTTCTTT. V usage is TRBV5-6 and J usage is TRBJ1-1, with a weak D call TRBD1 (6 bases). Trimming left V 4 bases short and J 1 base short, with 14 bases between. Germline lookup yields CDR1 SGHDT and CDR2 YYEEEE. The CDR3 has 15 residues. The full variable domain, in which reference TRBV5-6 and TRBJ1-1 provide the parts outside the CDR3, is DAGVTQSPTHLIKTRGQQVTLRCSPKSGHDTVSWYQQALGQGPQFIFQYYEEEERQRGNFPDRFSGHQFPNYSSELNVNALLLGDSALYLCASSERTDKNTEAFFGQGTRLTVV.

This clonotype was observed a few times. CDR3 coding DNA: TGCAGTGTCCCAGACCCCGGAGGCTTTAATGAAAAACTGTTTTTT. This translates into CSVPDPGGFNEKLFF. The rearrangement links TRBV20-1 to TRBJ1-4; D uncertain. V was shortened by 7 bases and J by 4 bases, with 19 bases between the two germline ends. From germline, CDR1 is DFQATT and CDR2 SNEGSKA (reference sequence). There are 15 residues in the CDR3.

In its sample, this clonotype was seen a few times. The CDR3 bases are TGTGCCAGCAGGTCTAGTGACATAACTAACACCGGGGAGCTGTTTTTT. Encoded protein: CASRSSDITNTGELFF. The rearrangement links TRBV7-9 to TRBJ2-2; D is unclear. This CDR3 has 16 residues. The germline V gene encodes CDR1 SEHNR and CDR2 FQNEAQ (reference sequence). V was shortened by 6 bases and J by 2 bases, with 16 bases between the two germline ends. Drawing the rest from reference TRBV7-9 and TRBJ2-2, the complete variable domain is DTGVSQNPRHKITKRGQNVTFRCDPISEHNRLYWYRQTLGQGPEFLTYFQNEAQLEKSRLLSDRFSAERPKGSFSTLEIQRTEQGDSAMYLCASRSSDITNTGELFFGEGSRLTVL.